The 19 T cell receptor beta chains reported below all come from one sample, sequenced in a study of CD8+CD57+ T cells in acquired aplastic anemia. Genomic DNA, serving as template, underwent TCR beta VDJ and CDR3 profiling. Each CDR3 protein is one row after TCRdb ran MiXCR on the reads. The sample comprises 160,000 or so distinct CDR3 sequences, less than 60% of which are singletons, and approximately 2.8% rests with the top ten. The patients chosen for sequencing had shown expansion of CD8+CD57+ cells (detected by flow cytometry). The material sequenced was sorted CD4+, CD8+, or CD8+CD57+ T cells (not recorded which) from PBMCs. The receptors stem from a human donor with aplastic anemia.

The CDR3 nucleotides are TGTGCCAGCAGTGTTTCTACAGGGAGAGGAACTGAAGCTTTCTTT. It translates to CASSVSTGRGTEAFF. V is TRBV2 and J is TRBJ1-1; D perhaps matches TRBD1 (6 bases). The CDR3 is made up of 15 amino acids. Germline V gene lookup returns CDR1 SNHLY and CDR2 FYNNEI. Trimming took off 4 bases at V and 5 bases at J, with 17 bases between the two ends. The full variable domain, completed using reference TRBV2 and TRBJ1-1, is EPEVTQTPSHQVTQMGQEVILRCVPISNHLYFYWYRQILGQKVEFLVSFYNNEISEKSEIFDDQFSVERPDGSNFTLKIRSTKLEDSAMYFCASSVSTGRGTEAFFGQGTRLTVV.

V and J are TRBV13 and TRBJ2-5; D not certain. The CDR3 runs to 13 residues. V lost 3 bases and J 2 bases, leaving 7 bases between the germline ends. Per germline, CDR1 PRHDT and CDR2 FYEKMQ (reference sequence). For the CDR3, the DNA is TGTGCCAGCAGCTTCAGCGCGCAAGAGACCCAGTACTTC. Protein product: CASSFSAQETQYF.

This clonotype turned up a few times. V is TRBV15 and J is TRBJ2-3; 8 nucleotides line up with TRBD2. Germline-derived CDR1 and CDR2 are LNHNV and YYDKDF (reference sequence). The CDR3 is 16 residues long. After removal of 0 bases from V and 6 bases from J, the junction contained 8 bases not matched to a gene. The CDR3 is CATSREQAAGVDTQYF. The CDR3 coding sequence is TGTGCCACCAGCAGAGAGCAAGCAGCGGGGGTCGATACGCAGTATTTT.

The chain recombines TRBV29-1 with TRBJ2-7, with D maybe TRBD2 (5 bases). The germline gives CDR1 SQVTM, CDR2 ANQGSEA. The CDR3 has 13 residues. V dropped 2 bases and J dropped 4 bases, with 12 bases sitting between them. The CDR3 spells CSVEWHEGYEQYF. The CDR3 bases are TGCAGCGTTGAATGGCATGAGGGTTACGAGCAGTACTTC.

This clonotype was seen ten or more times. The V and J genes are TRBV12-3 or TRBV12-4 and TRBJ1-4; 7 bases line up with TRBD1. After removal of 1 base from V and 5 bases from J, the junction contained 4 bases not matched to a gene. This CDR3 contains 15 residues. The CDR3 spells CASSLGSGGNEKLFF. The CDR3 DNA is TGTGCCAGCAGTTTAGGGTCAGGGGGAAATGAAAAACTGTTTTTT.

This chain joins TRBV19 and TRBJ1-2; D unresolved. The germline V gene encodes CDR1 LNHDA and CDR2 SQIVND (reference sequence). The V and J ends lost 3 bases and 4 bases respectively, with 9 bases between them. The length of the CDR3 is 13 residues. The chain's CDR3 is CASSITLIYGYTF. CDR3 bases: TGTGCCAGTAGTATTACTCTAATCTATGGCTACACCTTC.

The chain employs TRBV2 and TRBJ2-1; 16 bases are a match to TRBD2. The CDR3 spans 17 residues. Unmatched junction bases numbered 5, after V lost 7 bases and J lost 2 bases. CDR1 SNHLY and CDR2 FYNNEI come from the germline V gene. CDR3 nucleotides: TGTGCCAGCACCGGGACTAGCGGGGGGGCGACCTACAATGAGCAGTTCTTC. Translation gives CASTGTSGGATYNEQFF.

This sequence joins TRBV14 and TRBJ1-6; no reliable D call. Germline V gives CDR1 SGHDN, CDR2 FVKESK. This CDR3 is 15 amino acids long. Trimming left V 2 bases short and J 6 bases short, with 11 bases between. The CDR3 region is CASSQHFSSNSPLHF. As DNA, the CDR3 is TGTGCCAGCAGCCAACACTTCAGTTCTAATTCACCCCTCCACTTT.

This clonotype was detected ten times or more. V gene TRBV14 combines with J gene TRBJ2-7; TRBD2 is a possible D gene (5 bases). This CDR3 has 16 amino acids. Trimming took 2 bases from V and 2 from J, leaving 16 bases between them. Germline V gene sequence: CDR1 SGHDN, CDR2 FVKESK. The CDR3 DNA sequence: TGTGCCAGCAGCCAATTAAGCGGAGCGCCTCCCTACGAGCAGTACTTC. It yields the protein CASSQLSGAPPYEQYF. The variable domain in full, completed from reference TRBV14 and TRBJ2-7, reads EAGVTQFPSHSVIEKGQTVTLRCDPISGHDNLYWYRRVMGKEIKFLLHFVKESKQDESGMPNNRFLAERTGGTYSTLKVQPAELEDSGVYFCASSQLSGAPPYEQYFGPGTRLTVT.

This clonotype showed up many times. The CDR3: CASSPQGGGGYNEQFF. DNA of the CDR3: TGTGCCAGCAGCCCCCAGGGCGGGGGCGGGTACAATGAGCAGTTCTTC. The J gene is TRBJ2-1, the V gene TRBV7-3; TRBD2 is a possible D gene (7 bases). Germline CDR1 SGHTA, CDR2 FQGTGA. This CDR3 spans 16 amino acids. The ends were cut back, 5 bases at V and 4 bases at J, with 18 bases in the middle.

This clonotype was detected many times. The genes are TRBV29-1 and TRBJ1-1, with D perhaps TRBD1 (5 bases). The CDR3 loop spans 13 amino acids. V lost 6 bases and J 0 bases, leaving 11 bases between the germline ends. Germline V CDR1 and CDR2: SQVTM, ANQGSEA. The CDR3 nucleotides read TGCAGCGTGGGGGGGGGTATGAACACTGAAGCTTTCTTT. It specifies CSVGGGMNTEAFF.

V gene TRBV30 combines with J gene TRBJ2-7, with D perhaps TRBD2 (6 bases). The germline CDR1 and CDR2 sequences are GTSNPN and SVGIG (reference sequence). V was clipped by 1 base and J by 2 bases, with 18 bases between them. This CDR3 has 16 residues. The CDR3 nucleotides read TGTGCCTGGAGTGCCATTGGGCTAGCGCGAACCTACGAGCAGTACTTC. It translates to CAWSAIGLARTYEQYF. The variable domain in full, completed from reference TRBV30 and TRBJ2-7, reads SQTIHQWPATLVQPVGSPLSLECTVEGTSNPNLYWYRQAAGRGLQLLFYSVGIGQISSEVPQNLSASRPQDRQFILSSKKLLLSDSGFYLCAWSAIGLARTYEQYFGPGTRLTVT.

J is TRBJ2-1 and V is TRBV20-1, with TRBD2 matching 13 bases. Trimming at V came to 6 bases and at J to 6 bases, leaving 2 bases not matched to a gene. The CDR3 is 13 amino acids. Germline CDR1 is DFQATT and CDR2 is SNEGSKA (reference sequence). The CDR3 nucleotides are TGCAGTGCCGGACTAGCGGGAGCCAATGAGCAGTTCTTC. Protein: CSAGLAGANEQFF.

This clonotype was recorded at least ten times. This chain joins TRBV20-1 and TRBJ2-1, with no clear D. The V and J ends lost 3 bases and 6 bases respectively, with 3 bases between them. The CDR3 has 10 amino acids. Germline V lookup: CDR1 DFQATT, CDR2 SNEGSKA (reference sequence). This CDR3 reads CSASSNEQFF. The CDR3 region has the DNA TGCAGTGCTAGTTCCAATGAGCAGTTCTTC.

The V gene is TRBV7-9, the J gene TRBJ1-5; no definite D call. There are 13 residues in the CDR3. CDR1 is SEHNR and CDR2 is FQNEAQ in the germline V gene (reference sequence). V was pared by 7 bases and J by 2 bases, with 9 bases between. The CDR3 region has the DNA TGTGCCAGCACCCGGTTGGGCAATCAGCCCCAGCATTTT. This gives the protein CASTRLGNQPQHF.

V and J are TRBV7-6 and TRBJ2-2; possible D gene TRBD1, 6 bases. Germline-derived CDR1 and CDR2 are SGHVS and FNYEAQ. The germline V and J ends were trimmed by 4 bases and 4 bases, with 13 bases remaining between them. CDR3 length: 15 amino acids. The CDR3 DNA reads TGTGCCAGCAGCTGGGGGCCCACCATCACCGGGGAGCTGTTTTTT. Amino acid sequence: CASSWGPTITGELFF.

The rearrangement links TRBV19 to TRBJ2-7; no clear D. There are 15 residues in the CDR3. With 8 bases removed from V and 3 bases from J, the gap between germline ends came to 20 bases. From germline, CDR1 is LNHDA and CDR2 SQIVND (reference sequence). CDR3 DNA sequence: TGTGCCAGTGCTGCGGTAGATACCCGCGTCTACGAGCAGTACTTC. Its protein is CASAAVDTRVYEQYF.

This clonotype has at least ten counts. The rearrangement uses TRBV3-1 and TRBJ2-2; the D call may be TRBD1 or TRBD2 (6 bases each). Trimming stripped 3 bases from V and 6 bases from J, with 11 bases between. This CDR3 comprises 14 residues. Germline CDR1 reads LGHDT; CDR2 reads YNNKEL (reference sequence). DNA of the CDR3: TGTGCCAGCAGCCACCGTAGGGGGGCCGGGGAGCTGTTTTTT. It is translated as CASSHRRGAGELFF.

The table lists this clonotype with many counts. The chain has TRBV20-1 and TRBJ1-5; perhaps TRBD1 as D (6 bases). The CDR3 runs to 13 residues. V was shortened by 0 bases and J by 5 bases, with 8 bases between the two germline ends. In germline, CDR1 is DFQATT, CDR2 SNEGSKA (reference sequence). In DNA form, the CDR3 reads TGCAGTGCTAGAGAGGCAGGGGATCAGCCCCAGCATTTT. Amino acids: CSAREAGDQPQHF.